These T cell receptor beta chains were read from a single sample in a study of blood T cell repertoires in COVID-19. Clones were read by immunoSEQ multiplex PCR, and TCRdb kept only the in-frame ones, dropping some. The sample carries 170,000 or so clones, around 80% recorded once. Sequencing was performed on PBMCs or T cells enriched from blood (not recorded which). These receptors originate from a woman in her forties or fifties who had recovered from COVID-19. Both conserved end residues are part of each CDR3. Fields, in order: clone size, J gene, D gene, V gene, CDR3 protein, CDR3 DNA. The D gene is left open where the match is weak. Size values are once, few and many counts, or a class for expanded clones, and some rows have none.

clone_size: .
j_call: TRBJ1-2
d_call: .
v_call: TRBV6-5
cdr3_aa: CASSPTGAGKYGYTF
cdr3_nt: TGTGCCAGCAGTCCTACCGGCGCAGGGAAATATGGCTACACCTTC

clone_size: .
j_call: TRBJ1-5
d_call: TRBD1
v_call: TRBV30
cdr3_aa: CAWSGQGGQPQHF
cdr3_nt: TGTGCCTGGAGTGGACAGGGAGGTCAGCCCCAGCATTTT

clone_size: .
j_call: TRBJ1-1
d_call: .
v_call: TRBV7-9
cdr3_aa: CASSLEREAFF
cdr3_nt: TGTGCCAGCAGCTTAGAACGTGAGGCTTTCTTT

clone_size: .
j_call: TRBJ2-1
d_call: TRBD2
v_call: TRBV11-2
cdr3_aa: CASSLAGGYSYNEQFF
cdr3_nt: TGTGCCAGCAGCTTGGCGGGGGGCTACTCCTACAATGAGCAGTTCTTC

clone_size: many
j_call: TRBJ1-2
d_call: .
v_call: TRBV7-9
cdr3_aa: CASSLSVNYGYTF
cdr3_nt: TGTGCCAGCAGCTTGTCGGTAAACTATGGCTACACCTTC

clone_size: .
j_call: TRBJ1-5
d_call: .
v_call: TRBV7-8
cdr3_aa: CASSDPRVGQFNQPQHF
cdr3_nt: TGTGCCAGCAGCGATCCCAGGGTAGGGCAATTCAATCAGCCCCAGCATTTT

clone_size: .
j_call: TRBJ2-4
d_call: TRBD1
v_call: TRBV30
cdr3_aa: CAWNQGVGKNIQYF
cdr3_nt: TGTGCCTGGAACCAGGGGGTAGGCAAAAACATTCAGTACTTC

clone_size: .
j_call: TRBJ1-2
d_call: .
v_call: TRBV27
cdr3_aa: CASSEWGGGNYGYTF
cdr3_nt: TGTGCCAGCAGTGAATGGGGGGGCGGAAACTATGGCTACACCTTC

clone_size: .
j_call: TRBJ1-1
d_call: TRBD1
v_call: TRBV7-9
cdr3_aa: CASSLGQGNTEAFF
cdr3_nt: TGTGCCAGCAGCTTAGGACAGGGTAACACTGAAGCTTTCTTT

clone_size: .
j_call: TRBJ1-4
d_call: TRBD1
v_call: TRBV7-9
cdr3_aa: CASRPGTANEKLFF
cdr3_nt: TGTGCCAGCAGGCCCGGGACAGCGAATGAAAAACTGTTTTTT

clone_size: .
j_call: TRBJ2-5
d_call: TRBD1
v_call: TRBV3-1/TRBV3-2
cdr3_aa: CASSLWTGDDTQYF
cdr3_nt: TGTGCCAGCAGCCTATGGACAGGGGACGATACCCAGTACTTC

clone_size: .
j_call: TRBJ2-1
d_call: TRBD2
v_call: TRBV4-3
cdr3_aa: CASSQDQGKTSAYNEQFF
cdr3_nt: TGCGCCAGCAGCCAAGATCAAGGGAAAACTAGCGCATACAATGAGCAGTTCTTC

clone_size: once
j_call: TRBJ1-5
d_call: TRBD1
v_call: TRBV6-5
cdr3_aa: CASSYSWTGAQPQHF
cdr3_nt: TGTGCCAGCAGTTACTCGTGGACAGGGGCTCAGCCCCAGCATTTT

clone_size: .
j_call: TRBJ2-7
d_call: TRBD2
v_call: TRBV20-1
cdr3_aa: CSASFLLAGDPYEQYF
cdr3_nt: TGCAGTGCTAGTTTTCTTCTAGCGGGCGACCCCTACGAGCAGTACTTC

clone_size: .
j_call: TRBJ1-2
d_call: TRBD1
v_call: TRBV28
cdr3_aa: CASSTSQGARYGYTF
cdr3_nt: TGTGCCAGCAGTACTTCACAGGGGGCGAGGTATGGCTACACCTTC

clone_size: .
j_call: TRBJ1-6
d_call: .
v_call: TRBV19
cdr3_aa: CASSNLEANSPLHF
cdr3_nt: TGTGCCAGTAGTAATCTTGAGGCGAATTCACCCCTCCACTTT

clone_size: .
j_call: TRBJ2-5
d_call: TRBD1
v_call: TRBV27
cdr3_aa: CASSGDRGETQYF
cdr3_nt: TGTGCCAGCAGTGGTGACAGGGGGGAGACCCAGTACTTC

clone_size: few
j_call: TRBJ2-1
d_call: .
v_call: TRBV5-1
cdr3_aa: CASSFRTSYNEQFF
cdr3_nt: TGCGCCAGCAGCTTTAGGACATCCTACAATGAGCAGTTCTTC

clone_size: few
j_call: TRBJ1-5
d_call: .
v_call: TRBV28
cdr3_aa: CASQDGMGQPQHF
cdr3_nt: TGTGCCAGCCAAGACGGGATGGGTCAGCCCCAGCATTTT

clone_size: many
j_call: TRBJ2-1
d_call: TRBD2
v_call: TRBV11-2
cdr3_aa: CASSPGTSGRYNEQFF
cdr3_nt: TGTGCCAGCAGCCCCGGGACTAGCGGGAGGTACAATGAGCAGTTCTTC

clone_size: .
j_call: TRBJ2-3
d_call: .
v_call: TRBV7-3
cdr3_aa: CASSLNSVDTQYF
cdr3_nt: TGTGCCAGCAGCTTGAACTCTGTAGATACGCAGTATTTT

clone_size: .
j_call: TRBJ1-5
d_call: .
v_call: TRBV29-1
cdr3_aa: CSVGREGQPQHF
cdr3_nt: TGCAGCGTTGGCCGGGAGGGCCAGCCCCAGCATTTT

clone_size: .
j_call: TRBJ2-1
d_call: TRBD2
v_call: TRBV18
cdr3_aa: CASSLAGAAFF
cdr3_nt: TGTGCCAGCTCACTAGCGGGAGCGGCGTTCTTC

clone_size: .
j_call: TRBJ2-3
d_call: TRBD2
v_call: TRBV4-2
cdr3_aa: CASSQGAGGPEDTQYF
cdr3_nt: TGTGCCAGCAGCCAAGGAGCGGGAGGGCCAGAAGATACGCAGTATTTT

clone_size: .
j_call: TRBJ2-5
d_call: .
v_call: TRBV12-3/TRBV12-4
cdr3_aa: CASSFRQQETQYF
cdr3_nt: TGTGCCAGCAGTTTTAGACAGCAAGAGACCCAGTACTTC

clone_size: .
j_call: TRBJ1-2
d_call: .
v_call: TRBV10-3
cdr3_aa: CAISERAGSDNYGYTF
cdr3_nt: TGTGCCATCAGTGAGCGGGCAGGGTCCGACAACTATGGCTACACCTTC

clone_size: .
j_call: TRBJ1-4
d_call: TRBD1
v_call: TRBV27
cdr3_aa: CASSSGTGNEKLFF
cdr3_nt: TGTGCCAGCAGCTCCGGGACAGGGAATGAAAAACTGTTTTTT

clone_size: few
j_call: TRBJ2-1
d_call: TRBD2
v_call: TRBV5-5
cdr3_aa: CASSSGTTIYNEQFF
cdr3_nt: TGTGCCAGCAGCTCAGGGACTACCATTTACAATGAGCAGTTCTTC

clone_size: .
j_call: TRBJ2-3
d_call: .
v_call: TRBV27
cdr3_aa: CASQGGLSTDTQYF
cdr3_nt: TGTGCCAGCCAAGGAGGCTTGAGCACAGATACGCAGTATTTT

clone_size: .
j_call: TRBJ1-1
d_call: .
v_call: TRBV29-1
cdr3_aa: CSVGSGFTEAFF
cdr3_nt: TGCAGCGTCGGTTCAGGGTTCACTGAAGCTTTCTTT

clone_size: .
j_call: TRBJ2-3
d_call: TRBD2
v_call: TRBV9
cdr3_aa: CASSRGGSTDTQYF
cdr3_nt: TGTGCCAGCAGCCGGGGGGGTAGCACAGATACGCAGTATTTT

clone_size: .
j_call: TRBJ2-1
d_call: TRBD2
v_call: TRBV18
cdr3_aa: CASSPPPKLAGGPYEQFF
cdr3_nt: TGTGCCAGCTCACCACCCCCGAAACTAGCGGGAGGGCCTTATGAGCAGTTCTTC

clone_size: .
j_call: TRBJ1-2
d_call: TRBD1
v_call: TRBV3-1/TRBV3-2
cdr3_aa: CASSFQGRTGLGYTF
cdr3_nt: TGTGCCAGCAGCTTTCAAGGACGGACAGGGCTTGGCTACACCTTC

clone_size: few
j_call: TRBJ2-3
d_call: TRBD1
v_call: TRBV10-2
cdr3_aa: CASSEGQPHLDTQYF
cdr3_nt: TGCGCCAGCAGCGAGGGACAGCCCCATCTCGATACGCAGTATTTT

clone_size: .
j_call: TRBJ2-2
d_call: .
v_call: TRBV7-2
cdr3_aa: CASSAGVRGELFF
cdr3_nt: TGTGCCAGCAGCGCAGGGGTGAGGGGGGAGCTGTTTTTT

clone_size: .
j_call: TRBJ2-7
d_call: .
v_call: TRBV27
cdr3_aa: CASSKTGPYEQYF
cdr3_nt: TGTGCCAGCAGCAAGACAGGACCCTACGAGCAGTACTTC

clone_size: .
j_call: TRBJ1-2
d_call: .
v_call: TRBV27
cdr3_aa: CASSSLSRPSGYTF
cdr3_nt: TGTGCCAGCAGTTCCCTCTCTAGACCGTCCGGCTACACCTTC

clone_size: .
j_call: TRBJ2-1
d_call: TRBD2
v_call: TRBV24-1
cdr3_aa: CATSASPGLAGVSPYNEQFF
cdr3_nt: TGTGCCACCAGTGCTTCCCCCGGACTAGCGGGAGTGTCTCCCTACAATGAGCAGTTCTTC

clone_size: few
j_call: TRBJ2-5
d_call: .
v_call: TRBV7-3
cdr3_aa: CASSLGGRETQYF
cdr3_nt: TGTGCCAGCAGCTTGGGAGGACGAGAGACCCAGTACTTC

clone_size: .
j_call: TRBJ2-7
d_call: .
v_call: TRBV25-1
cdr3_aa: CASSAQRDTLSSYEQYF
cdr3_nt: TGTGCCAGCAGTGCCCAAAGGGACACTTTGAGCTCCTACGAGCAGTACTTC

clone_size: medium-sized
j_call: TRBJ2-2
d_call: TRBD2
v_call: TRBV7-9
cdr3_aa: CASSLVSGIDTGELFF
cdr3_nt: TGTGCCAGCAGCTTAGTTAGCGGGATAGACACCGGGGAGCTGTTTTTT